This T cell receptor beta chain was retrieved from a study of memory CD4+ T cells and cytomegalovirus serostatus. Study-wide results and limits: Each of approximately 73 CMV-associated TCRbeta sequences occurred in one to five individuals.

This clone came up a few times. The antigen remains undetermined. The data were produced by immunoSEQ multiplex PCR, yet TCRdb's version contains in-frame clones alone and is incomplete. This table has some 65,000 clones, roughly 75% appearing once. The CDR3 consists of 16 residues. Germline-derived CDR1 and CDR2 are SGDLS and YYNGEE. Trimming took off 1 base at V and 2 bases at J, with 14 bases between the two ends. The sort gate was single viable CD3+CD4+CD8-CD45RO+ cells for memory CD4+ T cells. The sequenced material came from memory CD4+ T cells from blood. The source is an adult in good health and CMV-seronegative. Some clones in this sample may be carry-over from other donors' samples. The V and J genes are TRBV9 and TRBJ2-3; D perhaps matches TRBD2 (5 bases). The CDR3 region has the DNA TGTGCCAGCAGCGTAAGGTCAACGGGGAACACAGATACGCAGTATTTT. It codes for CASSVRSTGNTDTQYF.